This T cell receptor (beta chain) was captured by sequencing in a study of cytomegalovirus exposure and HLA in healthy donors. The germline V gene encodes CDR1 SQVTM and CDR2 ANQGSEA. V dropped 5 bases and J dropped 4 bases, with 20 bases sitting between them. The CDR3 length is 15 residues. The PCR had 60 Vbeta and 13 Jbeta primers. Only in-frame clones appear in the TCRdb table, and some are missing; sequencing was by immunoSEQ multiplex PCR. The data contain roughly 180,000 clones, about three quarters of them singletons. V usage is TRBV29-1 and J usage is TRBJ1-2, with D unresolved. Sequencing input: PBMCs. This clonotype was obtained from a man aged 18 to 29 in good health and CMV-seronegative. The CDR3 here is CSVLREQRLAYGYTF. The CDR3 DNA reads as TGCAGCGTTCTGAGGGAACAGAGACTAGCCTATGGCTACACCTTC.